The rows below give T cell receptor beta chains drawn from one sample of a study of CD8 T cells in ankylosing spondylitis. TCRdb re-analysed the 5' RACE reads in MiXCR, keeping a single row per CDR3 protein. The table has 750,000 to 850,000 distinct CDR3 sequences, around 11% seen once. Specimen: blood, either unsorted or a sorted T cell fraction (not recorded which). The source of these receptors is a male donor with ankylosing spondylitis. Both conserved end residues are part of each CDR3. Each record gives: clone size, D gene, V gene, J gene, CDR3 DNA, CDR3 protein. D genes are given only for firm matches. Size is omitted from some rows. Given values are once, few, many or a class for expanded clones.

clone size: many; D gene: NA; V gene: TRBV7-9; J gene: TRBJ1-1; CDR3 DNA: TGTGCCAGCAGCAACGGACAGTCGGAAGCTTTCTTT; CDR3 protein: CASSNGQSEAFF
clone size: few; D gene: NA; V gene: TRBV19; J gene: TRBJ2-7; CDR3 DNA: TGTGCCAGTAGGCGCTACTACAGGGACCCCGAGCAGTACTTC; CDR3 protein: CASRRYYRDPEQYF
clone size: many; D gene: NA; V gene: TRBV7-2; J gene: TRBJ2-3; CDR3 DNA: TGTGCCAGCAGCTTACAGGCAGCTAGCACAGATACGCAGTATTTT; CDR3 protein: CASSLQAASTDTQYF
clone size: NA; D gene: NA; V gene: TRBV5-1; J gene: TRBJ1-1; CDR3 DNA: TGCGCCAGCAGCCAGGGGTCGTGGGGCACTGAAGCTTTCTTT; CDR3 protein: CASSQGSWGTEAFF
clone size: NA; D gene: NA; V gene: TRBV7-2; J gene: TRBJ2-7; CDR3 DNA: TGTGCCAGCAGCGCCATGTGGTCGGAGCAGTACTTC; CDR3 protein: CASSAMWSEQYF
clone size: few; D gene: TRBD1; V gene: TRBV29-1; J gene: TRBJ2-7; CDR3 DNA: TGCAGCGTTGGACAGGGGGCTCTCTACGAGCAGTACTTC; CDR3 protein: CSVGQGALYEQYF
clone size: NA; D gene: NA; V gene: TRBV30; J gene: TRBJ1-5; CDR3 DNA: TGTGCCTGGAGTGTAAGGTTAGGACAGCCCCAGCATTTT; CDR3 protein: CAWSVRLGQPQHF
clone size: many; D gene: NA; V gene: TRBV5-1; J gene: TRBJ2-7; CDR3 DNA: TGCGCCAGCAGCTCCGGGTCCACCTACGAGCAGTACTTC; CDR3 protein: CASSSGSTYEQYF
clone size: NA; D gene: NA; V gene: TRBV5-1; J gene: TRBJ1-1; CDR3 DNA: TGCGCCAGCAGCTTGACGTATTTACAGAAGAACACTGAAGCTTTCTTT; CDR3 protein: CASSLTYLQKNTEAFF
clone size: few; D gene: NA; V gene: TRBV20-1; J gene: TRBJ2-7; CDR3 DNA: TGCAGTTCAGGGGCTGGGCCGTACGAGCAGTACTTC; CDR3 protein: CSSGAGPYEQYF
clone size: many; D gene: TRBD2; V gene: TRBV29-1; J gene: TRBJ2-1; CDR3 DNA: TGCAGCGTTGGGCTAAGACTAGCGCAGAACAATGAGCAGTTCTTC; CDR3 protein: CSVGLRLAQNNEQFF
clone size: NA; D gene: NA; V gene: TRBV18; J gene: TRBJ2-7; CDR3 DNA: TGTGCCAGCTCACGGGCGGGTTACACCTACGAGCAGTACTTC; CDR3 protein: CASSRAGYTYEQYF
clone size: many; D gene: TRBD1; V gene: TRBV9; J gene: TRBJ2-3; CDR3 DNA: TGTGCCAGCAGCGTACGGGACAGGGGTTTTGATACGCAGTATTTT; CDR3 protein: CASSVRDRGFDTQYF
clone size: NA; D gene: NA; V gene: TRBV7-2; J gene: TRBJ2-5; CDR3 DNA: TGTGCCAGCAGCTTTCAACAGGGTGAATTGGAGACCCAGTACTTC; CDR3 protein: CASSFQQGELETQYF
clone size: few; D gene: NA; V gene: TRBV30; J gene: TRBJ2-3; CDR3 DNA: TGTGCCTGGAGGCCTACTAACGGAGATACGCAGTATTTT; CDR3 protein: CAWRPTNGDTQYF
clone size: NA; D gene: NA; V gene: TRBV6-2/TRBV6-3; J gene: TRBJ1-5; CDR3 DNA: TGTGCCAGCAGTCGCCGCACTTATAGCAATCAGCCCCAGCATTTT; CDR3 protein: CASSRRTYSNQPQHF
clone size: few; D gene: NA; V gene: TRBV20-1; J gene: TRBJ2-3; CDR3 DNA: TGCAGTGCCCTCCCCGCAAGCACAGATACGCAGTATTTT; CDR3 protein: CSALPASTDTQYF
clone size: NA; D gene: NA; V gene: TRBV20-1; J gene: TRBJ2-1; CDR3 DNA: TGCAGTGCTAGCCTAAATGAGCAGTTCTTC; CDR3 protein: CSASLNEQFF
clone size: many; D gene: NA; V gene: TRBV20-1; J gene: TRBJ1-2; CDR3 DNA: TGCAGTGCTAGAGTCGGGGGATATGGCTACACCTTC; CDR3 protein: CSARVGGYGYTF
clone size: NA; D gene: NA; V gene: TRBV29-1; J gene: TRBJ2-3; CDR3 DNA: TGCAGCGTTGAATTCGATGCGGGACGGGCAGATACGCAGTATTTT; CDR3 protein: CSVEFDAGRADTQYF
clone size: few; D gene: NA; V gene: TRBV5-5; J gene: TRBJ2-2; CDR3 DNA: TGTGCCAGCAGCACTGGAGGTTTGGGAATCGATACCGGGGAGCTGTTTTTT; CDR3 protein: CASSTGGLGIDTGELFF
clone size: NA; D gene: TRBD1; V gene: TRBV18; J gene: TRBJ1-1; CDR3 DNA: TGTGCCAGCTCATTCCAGGCCGGGACAGGTTTGAACACTGAAGCTTTCTTT; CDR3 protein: CASSFQAGTGLNTEAFF
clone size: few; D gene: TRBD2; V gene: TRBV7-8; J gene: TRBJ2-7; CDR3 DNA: TGTGCCAGCAGGAGCAGGGAGGGATCCTACGAGCAGTACTTC; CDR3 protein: CASRSREGSYEQYF
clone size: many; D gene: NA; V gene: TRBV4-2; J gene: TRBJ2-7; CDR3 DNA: TGTGCCAGCAGCCAAGATTTTGGGCAGAGCTACGAGCAGTACTTC; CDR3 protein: CASSQDFGQSYEQYF
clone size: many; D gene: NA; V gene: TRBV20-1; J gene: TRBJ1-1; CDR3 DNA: TGCAGTGTCCCGGGACAAGGCACTGAAGCTTTCTTT; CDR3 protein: CSVPGQGTEAFF
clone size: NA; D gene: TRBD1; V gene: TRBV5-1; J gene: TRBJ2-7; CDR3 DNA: TGCGCCAGCAGCTGGGACAGGGAGCAGGACGAGCAGTACTTC; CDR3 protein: CASSWDREQDEQYF
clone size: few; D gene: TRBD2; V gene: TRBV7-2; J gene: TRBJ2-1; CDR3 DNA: TGTGCCAGCAGCCTCCAATGGCGGGGGACCTACAATGAGCAGTTCTTC; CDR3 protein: CASSLQWRGTYNEQFF
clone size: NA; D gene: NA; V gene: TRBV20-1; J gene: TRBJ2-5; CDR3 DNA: TGCAGTGCTAGAGTCTGGGGGATCCAGTACTTC; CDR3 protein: CSARVWGIQYF
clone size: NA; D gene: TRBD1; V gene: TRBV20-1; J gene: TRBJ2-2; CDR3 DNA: TGCAGTGCATTCGGGGACAGGGGTAATTGGAACACCGGGGAGCTGTTTTTT; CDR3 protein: CSAFGDRGNWNTGELFF
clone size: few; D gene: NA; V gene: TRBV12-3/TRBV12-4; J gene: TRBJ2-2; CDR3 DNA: TGTGCCAGCAGTGTAAGGGCAGGGAACACCGGGGAGCTGTTTTTT; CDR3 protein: CASSVRAGNTGELFF
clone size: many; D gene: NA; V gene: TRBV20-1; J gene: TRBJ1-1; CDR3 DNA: TGCAGTGCTCGTCAGGGTGACACTGAAGCTTTCTTT; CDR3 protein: CSARQGDTEAFF
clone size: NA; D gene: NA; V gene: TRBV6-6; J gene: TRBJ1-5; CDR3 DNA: TGTGCCAGCAGGACAGGCTGGGAAGGAGCCCAGCATTTT; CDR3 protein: CASRTGWEGAQHF
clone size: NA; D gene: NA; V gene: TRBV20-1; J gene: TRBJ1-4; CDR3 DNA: TGCAGTGCCCGGATGGGTTCCAACGAAAAACTGTTTTTT; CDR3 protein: CSARMGSNEKLFF
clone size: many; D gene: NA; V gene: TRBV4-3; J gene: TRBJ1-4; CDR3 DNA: TGCGCCAGCAGCCATCTTTCTCAGCGACTGTTTTTT; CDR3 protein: CASSHLSQRLFF
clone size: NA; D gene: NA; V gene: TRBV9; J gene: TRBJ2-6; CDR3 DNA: TGTGCCAGCAGCGTAGGCGTCCACTCTGGGGCCAACGTCCTGACTTTC; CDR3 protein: CASSVGVHSGANVLTF
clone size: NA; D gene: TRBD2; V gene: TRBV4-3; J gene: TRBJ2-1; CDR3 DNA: TGCGCCAGCAGCCAAGATCGGACTAGCGGGAGGGGGGAACTCAATGAGCAGTTCTTC; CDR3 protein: CASSQDRTSGRGELNEQFF
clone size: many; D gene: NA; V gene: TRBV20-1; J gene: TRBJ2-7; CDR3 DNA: TGCAGTGCTCTCCTACAGGGACGAAACGAGCAGTACTTC; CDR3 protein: CSALLQGRNEQYF
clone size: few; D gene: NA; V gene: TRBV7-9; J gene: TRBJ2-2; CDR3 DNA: TGTGCCAGCAGCTTCCCGGACACCGGGGAGCTGTTTTTT; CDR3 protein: CASSFPDTGELFF
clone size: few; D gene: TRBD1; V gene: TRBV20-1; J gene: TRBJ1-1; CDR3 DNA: TGCAGTGCCCCCTCCCCAGGGGGCGGAGTGGGTACTGAAGCTTTCTTT; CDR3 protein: CSAPSPGGGVGTEAFF
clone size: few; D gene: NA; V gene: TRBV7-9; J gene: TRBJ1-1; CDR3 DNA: TGTGCCAGCAGCGGGACATCCCCAGGAGCTTTCTTT; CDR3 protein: CASSGTSPGAFF
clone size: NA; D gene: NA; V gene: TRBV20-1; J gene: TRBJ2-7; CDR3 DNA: TGCAGTGCTACCGACCTGAACTACGAGCAGTACTTC; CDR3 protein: CSATDLNYEQYF
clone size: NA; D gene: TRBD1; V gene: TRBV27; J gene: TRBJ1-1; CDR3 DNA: TGTGCCAGCAGTTCCCTGACAGGGTTTCGGTCCATGAACACTGAAGCTTTCTTT; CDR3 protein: CASSSLTGFRSMNTEAFF
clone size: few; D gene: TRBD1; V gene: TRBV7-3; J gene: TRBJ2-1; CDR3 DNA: TGTGCCAGCAGCATCACAGGGGGCGCCTACAATGAGCAGTTCTTC; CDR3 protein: CASSITGGAYNEQFF
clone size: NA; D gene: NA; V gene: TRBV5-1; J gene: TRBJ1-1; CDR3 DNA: TGCGCCAGCAGAGCGGGCATGAACACTGAAGCTTTCTTT; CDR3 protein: CASRAGMNTEAFF
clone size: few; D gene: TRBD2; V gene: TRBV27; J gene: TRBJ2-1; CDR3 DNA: TGTGCCAGCAGATGGGGGCTAGCGGGGTACAATGAGCAGTTCTTC; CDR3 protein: CASRWGLAGYNEQFF
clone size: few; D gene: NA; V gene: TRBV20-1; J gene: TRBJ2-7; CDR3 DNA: TGCAGTGCTAGAGATTACGGGATTGCCGAGCAGTACTTC; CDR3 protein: CSARDYGIAEQYF
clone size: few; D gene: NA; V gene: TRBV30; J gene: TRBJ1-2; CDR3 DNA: TGTGCCCAATACCGGCCAGTCCCCTATGGCTACACCTTC; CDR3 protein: CAQYRPVPYGYTF
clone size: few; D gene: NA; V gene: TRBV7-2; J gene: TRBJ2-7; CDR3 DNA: TGTGCCAGCAGCTTAAGAGGGGAGAACTACGAGCAGTACTTC; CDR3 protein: CASSLRGENYEQYF
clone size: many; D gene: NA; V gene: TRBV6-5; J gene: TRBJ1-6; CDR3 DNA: TGTGCCAGCAGTTACTCGATAAACGGTGCCGGTAGGGCACCCCTCCACTTT; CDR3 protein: CASSYSINGAGRAPLHF
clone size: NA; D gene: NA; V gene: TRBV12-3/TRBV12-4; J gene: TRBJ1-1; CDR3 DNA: TGTGCCATCCGCTTAGGGGTTACTGAAGCTTTCTTT; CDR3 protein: CAIRLGVTEAFF
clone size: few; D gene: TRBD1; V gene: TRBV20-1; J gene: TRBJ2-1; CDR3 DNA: TGCAGTGCTAGAGCCTTAGACAGGGCCTCCTCCCGAATCTTC; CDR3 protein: CSARALDRASSRIF
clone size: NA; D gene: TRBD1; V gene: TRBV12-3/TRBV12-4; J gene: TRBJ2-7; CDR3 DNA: TGTGCCAGCAGTCTATTAAGTGGGACAGGGGCCTACGAGCAGTACTTC; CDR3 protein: CASSLLSGTGAYEQYF
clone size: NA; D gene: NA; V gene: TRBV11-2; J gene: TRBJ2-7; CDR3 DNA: TGTGCCAGCAGCTTCATAGATGGAGGTACGATAAACTTC; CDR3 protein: CASSFIDGGTINF
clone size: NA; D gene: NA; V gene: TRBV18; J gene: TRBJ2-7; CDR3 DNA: TGTGCCAGCTCACCAGCGGGACGAGGCGAGCAGTACTTC; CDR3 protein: CASSPAGRGEQYF